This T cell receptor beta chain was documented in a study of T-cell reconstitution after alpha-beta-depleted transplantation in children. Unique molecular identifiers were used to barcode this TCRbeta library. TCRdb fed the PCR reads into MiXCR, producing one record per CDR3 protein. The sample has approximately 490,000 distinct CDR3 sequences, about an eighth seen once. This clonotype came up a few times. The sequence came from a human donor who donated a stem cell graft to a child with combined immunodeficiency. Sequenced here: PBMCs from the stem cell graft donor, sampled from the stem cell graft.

For the CDR3, the DNA is TGTGCCAGCAGTTTCTGGTCTAGCGGGAACCAAGAGACCCAGTACTTC. Protein product: CASSFWSSGNQETQYF. The chain combines TRBV12-3 or TRBV12-4 with TRBJ2-5; 9 bases fit TRBD2. This CDR3 has 16 amino acids. With V trimmed by 3 bases and J by 0 bases, 5 bases remained unmatched.